This record concerns one T cell receptor (beta chain) sequence. As processed by the authors: Nucleated cell counts were estimated from reference gene primer amplification. Sequencing was performed with immunoSEQ multiplex PCR; in TCRdb, only in-frame clones are kept and a portion is missing. V and J calls and clone size are those listed in that table; D and trimming were worked out from the DNA. The sample has about 80,000 clones, about 91% seen once; the top ten hold about 4.8%. The CDR3 has 16 amino acids. V was pared by 5 bases and J by 2 bases, with 7 bases of the junction left unmatched. CDR1 and CDR2 from the germline V gene are SGHTA and FQGTGA. The data originate from a study of blood T cell repertoires in COVID-19. Study details: Researchers got acute and convalescent COVID-19 samples from the United States, Italy and Spain. PBMCs, B-cell-depleted T cells, or T cells provided the cDNA or gDNA that made up the material.

This chain connects TRBV7-3 to TRBJ2-2, with TRBD1 matching over 8 bases. Input material: peripheral blood. The sequence was collected from a woman of 80 years or more with acute or convalescent COVID-19. CDR3 coding DNA: TGTGCCAGCAGCCCCTCGACAGGGGCCAACACCGGGGAGCTGTTTTTT. Protein: CASSPSTGANTGELFF.